Listed here are 28 T cell receptor beta chains from one sample, sequenced in a study of molecular identifiers for immune sequencing clone quantification. Each CDR3 protein gets one entry after TCRdb re-called the PCR reads with MiXCR. The sample shows some 94,000 distinct CDR3 sequences, 25% of them seen only once. Sequencing was performed on naive CD8+ T cells from blood, with Jurkat cell RNA spiked in. Specified subset: FACS-sorted CD8+CD4-CCR7+CD45RA+ naive T cells. The receptors originated from a human donor in good health. Some libraries in this study had Jurkat cell RNA spiked in.

Many counts were recorded for this clonotype. The genes are TRBV5-5 and TRBJ2-7; 7 bases align to TRBD1. The CDR3 is 16 residues long. The V segment lost 0 bases and the J segment 3 bases; nucleotides outside the gene matches: 9. Germline V lookup: CDR1 SGHKS, CDR2 YYEKEE (reference sequence). The CDR3 region has the DNA TGTGCCAGCAGCTTGGTTGGGACAGCATCCAGCTACGAGCAGTACTTC. It yields the protein CASSLVGTASSYEQYF.

On this clonotype: At one boundary the junction diverges from the germline segment, which might be a read error. J is TRBJ2-3 and V is TRBV6-2 or TRBV6-3; perhaps TRBD1 as D (6 bases). Germline loops: CDR1 MNHEY, CDR2 SVGEGT. The CDR3 extends over 13 amino acids. The CDR3 sequence is CASRYRDTDAQYF. For the CDR3, the DNA is TGTGCCAGCAGATACAGGGACACAGATGCGCAGTATTTT.

In this sample, this clonotype turned up a few times. This CDR3 is CASSHGTNTGELFF. The CDR3 DNA reads TGTGCCAGTAGTCACGGGACGAACACCGGGGAGCTGTTTTTT. This chain uses TRBV19 with TRBJ2-2; tentative D call: TRBD2 (5 bases). There are 14 residues in the CDR3. Deletions cut 5 bases from V and 0 bases from J, with 7 bases between. The germline gives CDR1 LNHDA, CDR2 SQIVND (reference sequence).

The rearrangement links TRBV19 to TRBJ2-3, with 9 bases aligning to TRBD1. The end of the DNA is better explained by TRBJ1-5, so the J call may be wrong. The length of the CDR3 is 15 residues. The germline V gene encodes CDR1 LNHDA and CDR2 SQIVND (reference sequence). DNA of the CDR3: TGTGCCAGTAGTACTACAGGGGGCTCCGCAGATACGCAGCATTTT. It encodes CASSTTGGSADTQHF.

As regards this clonotype: The CDR3 ends on some other residue instead of the conserved phenylalanine or tryptophan, so this is likely a read error. CDR3 in DNA: TGCGCCAGCAGCCAACCTGGGGAGACCCAGTACTCC. The encoded protein is CASSQPGETQYS. The V call is TRBV4-3, the J call TRBJ2-5, with D uncertain. Germline V gives CDR1 LGHNA, CDR2 YSLEER. Trimming took off 2 bases at V and 5 bases at J, with 6 bases between the two ends. This CDR3 contains 12 residues.

The chain combines TRBV27 with TRBJ2-3, with 11 bases identical to TRBD2. J gave up 4 bases and V 7 bases, and 7 bases lay outside the gene matches. The CDR3 is made up of 15 amino acids. Germline CDR1 and CDR2: MNHEY and SMNVEV (reference sequence). The CDR3 here is CASKGASGGSDTQYF. The CDR3 region has the DNA TGTGCCAGCAAGGGGGCTAGCGGGGGGTCAGATACGCAGTATTTT.

Turning to this clonotype: This sequence may be a read error, since a much larger clone differs from it by one base. The V gene is TRBV19, the J gene TRBJ2-3; no definite D call. The CDR3 is made up of 12 amino acids. The V end lost 2 bases, the J end lost 9 bases, and 9 bases lay between the germline ends. CDR1 and CDR2 from the germline V gene are LNHDA and SQIVND (reference sequence). The CDR3 spells CASSIIQPTQYF. CDR3 DNA: TGTGCCAGTAGTATAATACAACCGACGCAGTATTTT.

This clonotype showed up many times. The chain has TRBV2 and TRBJ1-1, with unresolved D. CDR3 length equals 14 residues. Per germline, CDR1 SNHLY and CDR2 FYNNEI. Trimming took off 7 bases at V and 1 base at J, with 13 bases between the two ends. The CDR3 spells CASNEGWANTEAFF. The CDR3 nucleotides read TGTGCCAGCAACGAAGGCTGGGCGAACACTGAAGCTTTCTTT.

Details on this clonotype: At one end the junction does not follow the germline gene, possibly because of a read error. CDR3 sequence: CASSFTGPGAPEIQYF. In nucleotides, the CDR3 is TGTGCCAGCAGTTTTACCGGACCGGGGGCTCCAGAGATCCAGTACTTC. The rearrangement links TRBV12-3 or TRBV12-4 to TRBJ2-5; perhaps D is TRBD1 or TRBD2 (6 bases each). CDR3 length: 16 residues.

In its sample, this clonotype was seen a few times. CDR3 bases: TGTGCCAGTACGGCCCTAACAGATACGCAGTATTTT. Translation: CASTALTDTQYF. The chain carries TRBV7-9 and TRBJ2-3; D gene ambiguous. V dropped 9 bases and J dropped 3 bases, with 10 bases sitting between them. The CDR3 extends over 12 amino acids. The germline V gene encodes CDR1 SEHNR and CDR2 FQNEAQ (reference sequence).

This clonotype was seen a handful of times. The gene calls are TRBV12-3 or TRBV12-4 and TRBJ2-5; 8 bases are a match to TRBD2. The trim removed 6 bases at V and 5 bases at J, leaving 14 bases unmatched. This CDR3 is 16 amino acids long. The CDR3 protein is CASSQTKGRGAETQYF. DNA of the CDR3: TGTGCCAGCAGCCAGACGAAGGGGCGGGGGGCCGAGACCCAGTACTTC.

There are many counts of this clonotype. J is TRBJ2-3 and V is TRBV24-1; possible D gene TRBD2, 6 bases. The V gene's germline CDR1 is KGHDR and CDR2 SFDVKD. Trimming left V 0 bases short and J 0 bases short, with 6 bases between. This CDR3 is built from 15 residues. The CDR3 sequence is CATSDLRESTDTQYF. Here the CDR3 DNA reads TGTGCCACCAGTGATTTGCGGGAGAGCACAGATACGCAGTATTTT.

This chain links TRBV18 with TRBJ1-1; D possibly corresponds to TRBD1 (5 bases). Trimming removed 7 bases at V and 3 bases at J, with 12 bases between. CDR1 and CDR2 from the germline V gene are KGHSH and LQKENI. The CDR3 is made up of 13 amino acids. The CDR3 sequence: CASLPAGDTEAFF. The CDR3 DNA reads as TGTGCCAGCTTACCCGCGGGGGACACTGAAGCTTTCTTT.

The genes are TRBV11-3 and TRBJ2-7; D remains unclear. The V gene lost 4 bases and the J gene lost 5 bases, with 12 bases spanning the gap. The CDR3 totals 13 residues. Per the germline V gene, CDR1 is SGHNT and CDR2 is YENEEA. This CDR3 is CASSYRPWDEQYF. The CDR3, as DNA: TGTGCCAGCAGCTATCGCCCATGGGACGAGCAGTACTTC.

Many counts were recorded for this clonotype. CDR3 residues: CASSPGLSYSPYEQYF. DNA for the CDR3: TGCGCCAGCAGCCCCGGACTGAGCTACAGTCCCTACGAGCAGTACTTC. The chain is built from TRBV5-1 and TRBJ2-7, with D possibly matching TRBD2 (5 bases). Germline assignment: CDR1 SGHRS and CDR2 YFSETQ. Trimming removed 4 bases at V and 2 bases at J, with 19 bases between. CDR3 length equals 16 residues.

Worth noting for this clonotype: This sequence may be a read error, since a much larger clone differs from it by one base. V gene TRBV2 combines with J gene TRBJ2-3; TRBD1 matches 7 bases. Per germline, CDR1 SNHLY and CDR2 FYNNEI. CDR3 length: 15 residues. The CDR3 sequence is CSSSLGTASTDTQYF. CDR3 nucleotides: TGTTCCAGCTCTTTAGGGACAGCTAGCACAGATACGCAGTATTTT.

With regard to this clonotype: At one boundary the junction diverges from the germline segment, which might be a read error. V gene TRBV4-1 combines with J gene TRBJ1-2, with D perhaps TRBD1 (5 bases). In germline, CDR1 is MGHRA, CDR2 YSYEKL. The CDR3 spans 13 residues. The CDR3 DNA reads TGCGCCAGCAGACAAGCGGGGCAGTATGGCTACACCTTC. Amino acid sequence: CASRQAGQYGYTF.

This clonotype was detected many times. The rearrangement joins TRBV9 to TRBJ2-3; D call uncertain. The germline gives CDR1 SGDLS, CDR2 YYNGEE. Trimming stripped 3 bases from V and 2 bases from J, with 7 bases between. The CDR3 length is 13 residues. The CDR3 DNA reads as TGTGCCAGCAGCGAACTTCACACAGATACGCAGTATTTT. It specifies CASSELHTDTQYF.

This clonotype has a count of ten or more. The rearrangement links TRBV7-2 to TRBJ2-3; weak D call: TRBD1 (5 bases). The CDR3 length is 14 residues. Trimming removed 7 bases from V and 2 bases from J, with 13 bases in between. The germline CDR1 and CDR2 sequences are SGHTA and FQGNSA. As DNA, the CDR3 is TGTGCCAGCACAGGGATTAGCCTCACAGATACGCAGTATTTT. Encoded protein: CASTGISLTDTQYF.

J is TRBJ2-1 and V is TRBV7-9; D is uncertain. In germline, CDR1 is SEHNR, CDR2 FQNEAQ (reference sequence). The V end was cut by 5 bases, the J end by 0 bases, with 20 bases between. CDR3 size: 18 residues. The CDR3 here is CASSQALSRASSYNEQFF. CDR3 bases: TGTGCCAGCAGCCAGGCTCTATCCCGGGCGAGCTCCTACAATGAGCAGTTCTTC.

This clonotype was detected a few times. DNA for the CDR3: TGTGCCAGCAGTCTACGGGACAGTCTAACGAATGAGCAGTTCTTC. Translated, it gives CASSLRDSLTNEQFF. The chain couples TRBV6-1 to TRBJ2-1; 7 bases fit TRBD1. CDR1 and CDR2 from the germline V gene are MNHNS and SASEGT. The length of the CDR3 is 15 residues. V shed 5 bases and J 7 bases; nucleotides not matched to a gene: 11.

This clonotype was seen only a few times. V gene TRBV4-3 combines with J gene TRBJ1-4; TRBD1 matches 8 bases. This CDR3 contains 16 residues. With V trimmed by 3 bases and J by 7 bases, 10 bases remained unmatched. CDR1 and CDR2 (germline): LGHNA, YSLEER. CDR3 sequence: CASSHETQGAGEKLFF. The CDR3, as DNA: TGCGCCAGCAGCCATGAAACGCAGGGGGCCGGTGAAAAACTGTTTTTT.

This clonotype was seen a handful of times. A junction boundary mismatches the germline segment, possibly from a read error. The chain employs TRBV27 and TRBJ1-4; D perhaps matches TRBD1 (5 bases). The CDR3 has 15 residues. The germline gives CDR1 MNHEY, CDR2 SMNVEV (reference sequence). CDR3 sequence reads: CASSSGDSRNEKLFF. For the CDR3, the DNA is TGTGCCAGCAGTTCCGGAGACAGTAGAAATGAAAAACTGTTCTTT.

This clonotype was counted only a few times. The gene calls are TRBV25-1 and TRBJ2-3; the match to TRBD1 covers 9 bases. The CDR3 is made up of 19 amino acids. Germline V CDR1 and CDR2: MGHDK, SYGVNS. J was trimmed by 2 bases and V by 3 bases; bases with no gene match: 15. The CDR3 DNA reads TGTGCCAGCAGTGAGCTTACTCCCAGGGACAGGGACATCACAGATACGCAGTATTTT. Translation: CASSELTPRDRDITDTQYF.

Turning to this clonotype: A much larger clone differs by one base, so this may be a read error. The chain recombines TRBV4-3 with TRBJ2-3; D could derive from TRBD1 or TRBD2 (5 bases each). Germline CDR1 LGHNA, CDR2 YSLEER. The CDR3 extends over 14 amino acids. CDR3: CARSQDEGTDTQYF. The CDR3 DNA follows: TGCGCCCGCAGCCAAGATGAGGGGACAGATACGCAGTATTTT.

This clonotype was detected many times. This chain joins TRBV4-3 and TRBJ2-3; TRBD2 is a possible D gene (5 bases). Germline V gene data show CDR1 as LGHNA and CDR2 as YSLEER. This CDR3 has 16 residues. V was pared by 1 base and J by 4 bases, with 15 bases between. The CDR3, as DNA: TGCGCCAGCAGCCAAGTTCTGCGGGCGAGGGCAGATACGCAGTATTTT. Protein: CASSQVLRARADTQYF.

This clonotype was recorded at least ten times. The rearrangement uses TRBV6-5 and TRBJ2-2, with D unresolved. V lost 8 bases to trimming and J lost 2 bases, with 9 bases between them. CDR1 and CDR2 (germline): MNHEY, SVGAGI. The CDR3 contains 13 residues. The CDR3: CASSLANTGELFF. CDR3 coding DNA: TGTGCCAGCTCATTGGCTAACACCGGGGAGCTGTTTTTT.

A remark on this clonotype: It may be a read error: a sequence one base away is much more abundant. Likely a read error: the CDR3 ends without its conserved phenylalanine or tryptophan. The chain uses TRBV20-1 and TRBJ2-3; 9 nucleotides align to TRBD2. The trim removed 0 bases at V and 1 base at J, leaving 5 bases unmatched. CDR1 and CDR2 (germline): DFQATT, SNEGSKA (reference sequence). The CDR3 extends over 16 amino acids. CDR3 nucleotide sequence: TGCAGTGCTAGAGAGGGTAGCGGGAGTGGCACAGATACGCAGTATCTT. It is translated as CSAREGSGSGTDTQYL.